Detailed here is one T cell receptor (beta chain). Germline V gene sequence: CDR1 SGHRS, CDR2 YFSETQ. With 3 bases clipped from V and 0 bases from J, the junction kept 5 bases outside the gene matches. CDR3 length: 18 amino acids. TCRdb's table, derived via immunoSEQ multiplex PCR, lists solely in-frame clones and lacks some. The data contain over 400,000 clones, 80% to 90% of them seen just once; the ten biggest clones take up approximately 3.4%. This record belongs to a study of blood T cell repertoires in COVID-19. The chain employs TRBV5-1 and TRBJ2-6, with 11 positions matching TRBD2. The receptor was derived from a human donor in a cohort sampled during active COVID-19. Sequenced sample: peripheral blood. In nucleotides, the CDR3 is TGCGCCAGCAGCTGGGGACTAGCGGTCGACTCTGGGGCCAACGTCCTGACTTTC. Encoded protein: CASSWGLAVDSGANVLTF.